This is a list of T cell receptor beta chains from one sample in a study of OX40 agonist ivuxolimab in advanced cancers. Clones were read by immunoSEQ multiplex PCR, and TCRdb kept only the in-frame ones, dropping some. There are about 84,000 clones in the sample; roughly 87% occur only once, and roughly 0.2% lies in the top ten. Material: CD4+ or CD8+ T cells sorted from blood, obtained in a trial of the OX40 agonist ivuxolimab. The receptors shown here come from an adult with an advanced solid tumor such as melanoma, head and neck, liver or kidney cancer. The CDR3 runs from the conserved cysteine through the conserved F or W. Each record gives: V gene, J gene, CDR3 protein.

TRBV7-2	TRBJ2-1	CASSINRGLGNEQFF
TRBV29-1	TRBJ2-1	CSVYGQGAYNEQFF
TRBV29-1	TRBJ2-2	CSGGGTGELFF
TRBV11-2	TRBJ1-2	CASSPWAADNGYTF
TRBV2	TRBJ1-2	CASSESAGESGYTF
TRBV28	TRBJ2-2	CASSLGSGAGTGELFF
TRBV29-1	TRBJ1-5	CSVSSGTGMQPQHF
TRBV6-1	TRBJ1-2	CASSEAQRYYGYTF
TRBV6-1	TRBJ2-2	CASSVAGGVTGELFF
TRBV19	TRBJ1-2	CASSMAWTGNYGYTF
TRBV7-9	TRBJ2-2	CASTRDTGELFF
TRBV28	TRBJ1-2	CASSLGGQNGYTF
TRBV2	TRBJ2-5	CASSESGDQYF
TRBV9	TRBJ1-3	CASSEFEGTDGNTIYF
TRBV20-1	TRBJ2-5	CSASEETQYF
TRBV9	TRBJ2-7	CASSRQSSYEQYF
TRBV2	TRBJ2-1	CASRFKNEQFF
TRBV6-1	TRBJ2-5	CASSETPVSPQYF
TRBV7-9	TRBJ2-3	CASSLGLPSTDTQYF
TRBV18	TRBJ1-3	CASSAQNPSGNTIYF
TRBV5-1	TRBJ2-1	CASREPGGEQFF
TRBV5-1	TRBJ1-5	CASSLDPDQPQHF
TRBV27	TRBJ1-5	CASSFRGVDMDQPQHF
TRBV6-1	TRBJ1-1	CASSTGMQAFF
TRBV2	TRBJ1-2	CASSPGESYGYTF
TRBV6-5	TRBJ1-1	CASSSDRGTTTEAFF
TRBV27	TRBJ1-3	CASSLPPDRSSGNTIYF
TRBV20-1	TRBJ1-1	CSARMNTEAFF
TRBV2	TRBJ2-7	CASKQAVGPNEQYF
TRBV4-1	TRBJ1-1	CASSQDETVNTEAFF
TRBV5-1	TRBJ1-4	CASSSGGTTNEKLFF
TRBV7-6	TRBJ1-2	CASSLLRQGLSGYTF
TRBV7-3	TRBJ1-2	CASSLIGGDGYTF
TRBV7-3	TRBJ2-4	CASSGQGSDIQYF
TRBV6-1	TRBJ1-2	CASRLGGPRGYTF
TRBV18	TRBJ2-3	CASSPGTGSPDTQYF
TRBV28	TRBJ2-3	CASSSRSESTDTQYF
TRBV7-8	TRBJ2-3	CASSLVAGGLADTQYF
TRBV7-2	TRBJ1-2	CASGRFGEELYGYTF
TRBV5-1	TRBJ1-1	CASSAGTGSTEAFF
TRBV4-1	TRBJ2-5	CASSRSTGEDQYF
TRBV27	TRBJ1-6	CASSFDRLGNSPLHF
TRBV13	TRBJ1-3	CASSLGGQSETGNTIYF
TRBV6-6	TRBJ2-1	CASSPGQGRINEQFF
TRBV30	TRBJ1-3	CAWSVSGNTIYF
TRBV7-2	TRBJ2-1	CASSLDRVGGEQFF
TRBV28	TRBJ2-2	CAIRRASGYTGELFF
TRBV7-9	TRBJ1-6	CASSSQGGNSPLHF
TRBV30	TRBJ1-1	CAWSGQRTEAFF
TRBV18	TRBJ2-1	CASSPFSGGTYNEQFF
TRBV7-8	TRBJ2-7	CASSDRLAATTYEQYF
TRBV18	TRBJ2-1	CASSPPLIAGDWSSYNEQFF
TRBV4-1	TRBJ2-1	CASSEHGTSGGNEQFF
TRBV5-1	TRBJ2-3	CASSSDGTPGTDTQYF
TRBV6-6	TRBJ2-5	CASTPGPQETQYF